The 2 T cell receptor beta chains below come from one sample, sequenced in a study of blood T cell repertoires in COVID-19 (dated by TCRdb to the early 2020s). Libraries came from the immunoSEQ multiplex PCR assay. Entries here come from immuneACCESS through TCRdb and include only in-frame sequences with V and J called. Some clones fail to appear in such tables; in the studies checked, an unresolved V gene covers under half of the shortfall, and the cause of the remainder is unknown. For this sample the table gives about 58,000 clones, of which under 90% were detected only once. Together, the top ten hold 4% to 5.5% of the sample. The material sequenced was peripheral blood. These receptors were collected from a man between 40 and 49 years old with active COVID-19.

The DNA of the CDR3 is TGTGCCAGCAGCATGCTGGGGGGAGCCTATGGCTACACCTTC. Its protein is CASSMLGGAYGYTF. The V call is TRBV7-8, the J call TRBJ1-2, with D perhaps TRBD1 (5 bases). The CDR3 consists of 14 residues. V was cut by 5 bases and J by 4 bases, with 14 bases left in between. Germline CDR1 and CDR2: SGHVS and FQNEAQ.

The rearrangement uses TRBV6-6 and TRBJ1-1, with D unresolved. This CDR3 has 13 amino acids. Trimming removed 2 bases at V and 1 base at J, with 5 bases between. Germline values: CDR1 MNHNY, CDR2 SVGAGI (reference sequence). The CDR3 bases are TGTGCCAGCAGTTACGTACAGAACACTGAAGCTTTCTTT. Amino acid sequence: CASSYVQNTEAFF.